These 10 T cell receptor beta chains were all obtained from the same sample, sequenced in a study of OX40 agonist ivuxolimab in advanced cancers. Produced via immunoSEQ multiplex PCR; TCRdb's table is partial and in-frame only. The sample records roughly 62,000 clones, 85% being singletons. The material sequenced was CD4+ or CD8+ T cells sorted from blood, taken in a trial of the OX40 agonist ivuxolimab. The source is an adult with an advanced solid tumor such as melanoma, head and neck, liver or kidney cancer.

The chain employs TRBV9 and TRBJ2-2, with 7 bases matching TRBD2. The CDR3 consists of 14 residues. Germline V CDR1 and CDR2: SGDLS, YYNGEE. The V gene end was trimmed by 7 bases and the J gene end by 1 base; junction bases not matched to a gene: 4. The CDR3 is CASGGLVNTGELFF. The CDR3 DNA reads TGTGCCAGCGGTGGACTAGTGAACACCGGGGAGCTGTTTTTT.

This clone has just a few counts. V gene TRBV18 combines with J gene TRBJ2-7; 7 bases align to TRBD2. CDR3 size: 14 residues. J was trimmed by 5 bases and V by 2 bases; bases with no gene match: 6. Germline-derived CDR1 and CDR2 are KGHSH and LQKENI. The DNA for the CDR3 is TGTGCCAGCTCACCAGGGGGGGGTCCAAACGAGCAGTACTTC. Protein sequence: CASSPGGGPNEQYF. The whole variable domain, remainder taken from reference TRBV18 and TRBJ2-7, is NAGVMQNPRHLVRRRGQEARLRCSPMKGHSHVYWYRQLPEEGLKFMVYLQKENIIDESGMPKERFSAEFPKEGPSILRIQQVVRGDSAAYFCASSPGGGPNEQYFGPGTRLTVT.

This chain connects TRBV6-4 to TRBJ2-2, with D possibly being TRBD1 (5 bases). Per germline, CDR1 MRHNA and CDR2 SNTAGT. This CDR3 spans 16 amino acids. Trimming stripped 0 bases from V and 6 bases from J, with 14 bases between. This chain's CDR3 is CASSDSVGAAPGELFF. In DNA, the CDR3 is TGTGCCAGCAGTGACTCGGTTGGGGCAGCTCCCGGGGAGCTGTTTTTT.

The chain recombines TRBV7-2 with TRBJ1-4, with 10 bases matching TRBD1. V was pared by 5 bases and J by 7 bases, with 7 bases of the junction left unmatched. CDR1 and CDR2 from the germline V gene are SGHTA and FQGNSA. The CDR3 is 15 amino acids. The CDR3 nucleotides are TGTGCCAGCAGCGCGCCGACAGGGGGCCTTGAAAAACTGTTTTTT. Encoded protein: CASSAPTGGLEKLFF.

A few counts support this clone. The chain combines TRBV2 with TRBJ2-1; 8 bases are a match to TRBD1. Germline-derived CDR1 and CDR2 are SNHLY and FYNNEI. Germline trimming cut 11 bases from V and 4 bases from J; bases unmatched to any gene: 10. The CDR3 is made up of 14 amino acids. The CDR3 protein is CALRGDRGYNEQFF. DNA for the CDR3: TGTGCCCTCCGAGGAGACAGGGGTTACAATGAGCAGTTCTTC.

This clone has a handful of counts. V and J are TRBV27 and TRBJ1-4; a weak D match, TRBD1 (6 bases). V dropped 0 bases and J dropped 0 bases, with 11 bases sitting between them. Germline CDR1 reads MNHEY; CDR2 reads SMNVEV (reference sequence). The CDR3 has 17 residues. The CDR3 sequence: CASSLSYRDTTNEKLFF. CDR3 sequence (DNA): TGTGCCAGCAGTTTATCCTACAGGGACACAACTAATGAAAAACTGTTTTTT.

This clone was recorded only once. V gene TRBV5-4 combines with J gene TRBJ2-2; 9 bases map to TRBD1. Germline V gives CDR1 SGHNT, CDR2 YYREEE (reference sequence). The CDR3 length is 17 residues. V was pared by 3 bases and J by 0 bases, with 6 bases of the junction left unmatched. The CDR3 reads CASSSRDRDANTGELFF. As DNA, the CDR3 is TGTGCCAGCAGCTCCCGGGACAGGGACGCGAACACCGGGGAGCTGTTTTTT.

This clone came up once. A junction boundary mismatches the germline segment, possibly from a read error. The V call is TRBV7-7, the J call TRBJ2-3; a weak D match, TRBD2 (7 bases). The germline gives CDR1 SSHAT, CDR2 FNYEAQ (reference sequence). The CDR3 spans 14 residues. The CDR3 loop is CASSFGGPADTQYF. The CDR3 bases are TGTGCTAGCAGCTTCGGGGGGCCGGCAGATACGCAGTATTTT.

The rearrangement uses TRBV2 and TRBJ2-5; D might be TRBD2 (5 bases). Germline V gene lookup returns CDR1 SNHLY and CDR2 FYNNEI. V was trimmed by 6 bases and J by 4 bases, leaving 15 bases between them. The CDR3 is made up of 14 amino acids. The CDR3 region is CASRLDNRGETQYF. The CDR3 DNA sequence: TGTGCCAGCAGGCTTGACAATCGGGGAGAGACCCAGTACTTC.

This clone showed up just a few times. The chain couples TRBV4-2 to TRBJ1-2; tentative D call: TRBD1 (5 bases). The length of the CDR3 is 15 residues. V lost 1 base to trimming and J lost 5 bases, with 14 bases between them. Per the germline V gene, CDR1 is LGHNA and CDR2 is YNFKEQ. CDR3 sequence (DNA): TGTGCCAGCAGCCAAGTCCTGGGGGTTTCGTATGGCTACACCTTC. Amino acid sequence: CASSQVLGVSYGYTF.